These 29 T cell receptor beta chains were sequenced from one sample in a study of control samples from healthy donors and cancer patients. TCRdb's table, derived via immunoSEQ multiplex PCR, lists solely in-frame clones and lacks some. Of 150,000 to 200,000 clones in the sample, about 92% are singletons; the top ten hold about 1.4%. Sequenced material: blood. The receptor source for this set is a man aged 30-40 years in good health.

DNA of the CDR3: TGTGCCAGCAGCGTAGTATTGGCGATGAACACTGAAGCTTTCTTT. Its protein is CASSVVLAMNTEAFF. The chain is built from TRBV9 and TRBJ1-1; D gene ambiguous. Trimming took off 0 bases at V and 0 bases at J, with 9 bases between the two ends. The CDR3 has 15 residues. From germline, CDR1 is SGDLS and CDR2 YYNGEE.

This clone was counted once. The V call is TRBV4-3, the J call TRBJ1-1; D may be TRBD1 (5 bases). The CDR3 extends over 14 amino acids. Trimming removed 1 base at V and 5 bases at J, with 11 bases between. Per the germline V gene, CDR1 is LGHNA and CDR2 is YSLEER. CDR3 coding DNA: TGCGCCAGCAGCCAAGGGGGGTCGGGTACTGAAGCTTTCTTT. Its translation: CASSQGGSGTEAFF.

CDR3 sequence: CASSIVLLGDGYTF. As DNA, the CDR3 is TGTGCCAGTAGTATAGTTTTGCTAGGGGACGGCTACACCTTC. The chain combines TRBV19 with TRBJ1-2, with D possibly TRBD1 on 5 matching bases. The V and J ends lost 1 base and 8 bases respectively, with 14 bases between them. The length of the CDR3 is 14 residues. The germline CDR1 and CDR2 sequences are LNHDA and SQIVND (reference sequence).

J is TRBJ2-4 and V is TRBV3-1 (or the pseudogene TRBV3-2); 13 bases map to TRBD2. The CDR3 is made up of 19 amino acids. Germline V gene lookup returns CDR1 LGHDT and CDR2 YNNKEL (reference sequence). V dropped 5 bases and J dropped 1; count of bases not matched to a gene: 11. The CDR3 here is CASSETSGGSYGAKNIQYF. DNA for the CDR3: TGTGCCAGCAGCGAGACTAGCGGGGGGTCATACGGGGCCAAAAACATTCAGTACTTC.

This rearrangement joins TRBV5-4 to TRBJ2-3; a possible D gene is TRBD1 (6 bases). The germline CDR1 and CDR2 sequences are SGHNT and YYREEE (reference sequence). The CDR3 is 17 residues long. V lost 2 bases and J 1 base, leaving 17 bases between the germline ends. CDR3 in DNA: TGTGCCAGCAGCTTTGGAAGGGGGATTATTGGCACAGATACGCAGTATTTT. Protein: CASSFGRGIIGTDTQYF. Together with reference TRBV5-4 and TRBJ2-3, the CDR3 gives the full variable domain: ETGVTQSPTHLIKTRGQQVTLRCSSQSGHNTVSWYQQALGQGPQFIFQYYREEENGRGNFPPRFSGLQFPNYSSELNVNALELDDSALYLCASSFGRGIIGTDTQYFGPGTRLTVL.

CDR3 amino acids: CAISEPGLAGVDEQFF. CDR3 DNA sequence: TGTGCCATCAGTGAGCCGGGACTAGCGGGGGTAGATGAGCAGTTCTTC. The V and J genes are TRBV10-3 and TRBJ2-1; 14 bases fit TRBD2. Trimming removed 2 bases from V and 8 bases from J; junction bases left unmatched: 5. Germline V gene sequence: CDR1 ENHRY, CDR2 SYGVKD. The CDR3 is 16 residues long.

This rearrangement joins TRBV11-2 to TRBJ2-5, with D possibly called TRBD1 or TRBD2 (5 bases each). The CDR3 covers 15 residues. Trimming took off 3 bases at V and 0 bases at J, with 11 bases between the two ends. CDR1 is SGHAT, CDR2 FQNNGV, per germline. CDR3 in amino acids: CASSFSGTDQETQYF. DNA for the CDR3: TGTGCCAGCAGCTTCTCTGGGACGGACCAAGAGACCCAGTACTTC.

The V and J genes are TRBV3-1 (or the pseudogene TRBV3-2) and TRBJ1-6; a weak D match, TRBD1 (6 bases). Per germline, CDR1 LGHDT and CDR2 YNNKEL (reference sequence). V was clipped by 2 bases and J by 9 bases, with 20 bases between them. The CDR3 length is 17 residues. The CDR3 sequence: CASSQRDTGLVGSPLHF. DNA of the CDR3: TGTGCCAGCAGCCAAAGGGACACGGGTTTGGTGGGTTCACCCCTCCACTTT.

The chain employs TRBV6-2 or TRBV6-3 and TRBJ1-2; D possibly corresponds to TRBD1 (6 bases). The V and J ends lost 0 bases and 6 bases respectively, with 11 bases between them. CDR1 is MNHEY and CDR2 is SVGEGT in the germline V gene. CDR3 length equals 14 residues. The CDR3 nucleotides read TGTGCCAGCAGTTACTCCAGGGGCGCGGATGGCTACACCTTC. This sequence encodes CASSYSRGADGYTF.

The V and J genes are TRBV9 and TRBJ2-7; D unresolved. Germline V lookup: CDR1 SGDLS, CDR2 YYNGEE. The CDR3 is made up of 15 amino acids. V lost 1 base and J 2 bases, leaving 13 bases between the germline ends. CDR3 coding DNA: TGTGCCAGCAGCGTAACGGCAGGCCCGACCTACGAGCAGTACTTC. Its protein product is CASSVTAGPTYEQYF.

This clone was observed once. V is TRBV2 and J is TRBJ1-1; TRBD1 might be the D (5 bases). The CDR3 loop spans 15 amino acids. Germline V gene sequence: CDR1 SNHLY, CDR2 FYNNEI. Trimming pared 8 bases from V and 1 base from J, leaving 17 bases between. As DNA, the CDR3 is TGTGCCAGCCGTGCCGAGGGGCCAGGGAACACTGAAGCTTTCTTT. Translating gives CASRAEGPGNTEAFF.

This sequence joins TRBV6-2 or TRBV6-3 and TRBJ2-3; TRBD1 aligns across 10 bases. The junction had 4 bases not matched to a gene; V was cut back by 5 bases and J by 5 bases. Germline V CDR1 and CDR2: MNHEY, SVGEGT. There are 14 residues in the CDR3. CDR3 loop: CASSNRDRGDTQYF. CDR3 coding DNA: TGTGCCAGCAGTAACCGGGACAGGGGAGATACGCAGTATTTT.

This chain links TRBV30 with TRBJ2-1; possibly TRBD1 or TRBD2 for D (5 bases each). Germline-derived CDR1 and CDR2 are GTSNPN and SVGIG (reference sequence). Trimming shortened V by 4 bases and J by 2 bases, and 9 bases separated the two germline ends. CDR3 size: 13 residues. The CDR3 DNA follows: TGTGCCTGGAAAAGGGGACCCTACAATGAGCAGTTCTTC. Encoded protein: CAWKRGPYNEQFF.

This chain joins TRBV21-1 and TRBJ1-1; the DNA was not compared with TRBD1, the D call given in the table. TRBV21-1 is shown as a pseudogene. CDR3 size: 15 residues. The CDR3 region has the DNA TGTGCCAGCAGCGACCGGGACAGGGCCTACACTGAAGCTTTCTTT. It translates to CASSDRDRAYTEAFF.

CDR3 DNA sequence: TGTGCCAGCAGGTCGACCGGGACAGCGTACCAGCAGTACTTC. It codes for CASRSTGTAYQQYF. The chain has TRBV6-5 and TRBJ2-7, with 7 bases lining up with TRBD1. Germline V gene data show CDR1 as MNHEY and CDR2 as SVGAGI. V was pared by 6 bases and J by 8 bases, with 13 bases of the junction left unmatched. This CDR3 is built from 14 residues.

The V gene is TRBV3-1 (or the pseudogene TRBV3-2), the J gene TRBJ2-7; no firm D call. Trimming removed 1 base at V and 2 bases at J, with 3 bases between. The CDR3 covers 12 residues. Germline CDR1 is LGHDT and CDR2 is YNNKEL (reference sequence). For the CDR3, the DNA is TGTGCCAGCAGCCAAGCTACCTACGAGCAGTACTTC. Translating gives CASSQATYEQYF.

As DNA, the CDR3 is TGTGCCAGCAGTTACTCAGGGGAGAGCGAGCAGTACTTC. Translation gives CASSYSGESEQYF. The chain links TRBV27 to TRBJ2-7, with a weak D call TRBD1 (6 bases). CDR1 is MNHEY and CDR2 is SMNVEV in the germline V gene (reference sequence). The CDR3 is 13 residues long. V gave up 4 bases and J gave up 6 bases, with 13 bases separating them.

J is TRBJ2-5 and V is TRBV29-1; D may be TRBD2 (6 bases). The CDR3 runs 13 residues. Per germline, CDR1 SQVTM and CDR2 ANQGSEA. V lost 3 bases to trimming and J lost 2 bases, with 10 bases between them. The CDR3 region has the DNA TGCAGCGTTGAGGGGACTCCTCAAGAGACCCAGTACTTC. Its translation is CSVEGTPQETQYF.

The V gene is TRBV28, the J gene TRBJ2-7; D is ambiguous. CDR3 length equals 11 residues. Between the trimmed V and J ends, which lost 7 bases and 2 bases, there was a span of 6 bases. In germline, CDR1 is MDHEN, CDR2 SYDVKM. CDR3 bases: TGTGCCAGCAAGGGTACCTACGAGCAGTACTTC. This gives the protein CASKGTYEQYF.

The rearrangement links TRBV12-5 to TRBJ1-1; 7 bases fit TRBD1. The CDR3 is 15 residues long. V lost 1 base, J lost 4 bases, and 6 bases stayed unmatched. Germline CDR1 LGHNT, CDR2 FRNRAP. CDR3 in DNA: TGTGCTAGTGGTTTGGGCCGACAGGGAGGCACTGAAGCTTTCTTT. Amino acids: CASGLGRQGGTEAFF. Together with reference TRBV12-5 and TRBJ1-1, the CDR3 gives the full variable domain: DARVTQTPRHKVTEMGQEVTMRCQPILGHNTVFWYRQTMMQGLELLAYFRNRAPLDDSGMPKDRFSAEMPDATLATLKIQPSEPRDSAVYFCASGLGRQGGTEAFFGQGTRLTVV.

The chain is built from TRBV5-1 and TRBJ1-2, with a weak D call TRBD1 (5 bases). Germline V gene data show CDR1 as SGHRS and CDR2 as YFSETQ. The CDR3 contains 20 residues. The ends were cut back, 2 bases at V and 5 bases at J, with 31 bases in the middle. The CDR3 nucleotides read TGCGCCAGCAGCTTCCGACCTAATTATGGGGGGACTGGCACTCATTATGGCTACACCTTC. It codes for CASSFRPNYGGTGTHYGYTF.

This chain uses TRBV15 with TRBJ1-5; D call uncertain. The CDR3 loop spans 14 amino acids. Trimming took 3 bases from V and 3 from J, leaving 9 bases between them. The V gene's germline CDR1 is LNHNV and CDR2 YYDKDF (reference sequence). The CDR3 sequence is CATSSSGTNQPQHF. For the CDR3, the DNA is TGTGCCACCAGCAGTTCGGGAACCAATCAGCCCCAGCATTTT.

The CDR3 bases are TGTGCCAGCAGCCAAGAAAGAAGGGGACTTAGCACAGATACGCAGTATTTT. Amino acid sequence: CASSQERRGLSTDTQYF. The rearrangement links TRBV3-1 (or the pseudogene TRBV3-2) to TRBJ2-3; possible D gene TRBD2, 6 bases. The ends were cut back, 0 bases at V and 0 bases at J, with 13 bases in the middle. The CDR3 totals 17 residues. Germline V gene sequence: CDR1 LGHDT, CDR2 YNNKEL (reference sequence).

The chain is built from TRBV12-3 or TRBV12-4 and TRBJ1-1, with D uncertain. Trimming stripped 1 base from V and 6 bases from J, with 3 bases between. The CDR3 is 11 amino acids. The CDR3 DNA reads TGTGCCAGCAGTTTAGAGGCTGAAGCTTTCTTT. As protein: CASSLEAEAFF.

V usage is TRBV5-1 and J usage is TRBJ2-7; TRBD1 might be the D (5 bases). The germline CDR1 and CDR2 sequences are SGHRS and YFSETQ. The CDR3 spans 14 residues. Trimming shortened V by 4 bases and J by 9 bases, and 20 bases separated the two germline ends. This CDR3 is CASSIEQPGQAQYF. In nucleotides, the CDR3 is TGCGCCAGCAGCATCGAACAGCCAGGGCAGGCGCAGTACTTC. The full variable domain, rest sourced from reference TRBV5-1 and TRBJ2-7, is KAGVTQTPRYLIKTRGQQVTLSCSPISGHRSVSWYQQTPGQGLQFLFEYFSETQRNKGNFPGRFSGRQFSNSRSEMNVSTLELGDSALYLCASSIEQPGQAQYFGPGTRLTVT.

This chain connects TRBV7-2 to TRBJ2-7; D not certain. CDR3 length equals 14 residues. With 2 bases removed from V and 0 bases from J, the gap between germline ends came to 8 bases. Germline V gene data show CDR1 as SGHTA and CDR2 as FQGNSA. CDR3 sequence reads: CASSLLRNSYEQYF. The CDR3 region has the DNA TGTGCCAGCAGCTTACTCAGGAACTCCTACGAGCAGTACTTC.

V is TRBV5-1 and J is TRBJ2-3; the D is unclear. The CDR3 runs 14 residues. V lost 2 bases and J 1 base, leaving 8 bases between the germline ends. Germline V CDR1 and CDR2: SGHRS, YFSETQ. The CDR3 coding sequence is TGCGCCAGCAGCTTCGACGGTGGCACAGATACGCAGTATTTT. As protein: CASSFDGGTDTQYF.

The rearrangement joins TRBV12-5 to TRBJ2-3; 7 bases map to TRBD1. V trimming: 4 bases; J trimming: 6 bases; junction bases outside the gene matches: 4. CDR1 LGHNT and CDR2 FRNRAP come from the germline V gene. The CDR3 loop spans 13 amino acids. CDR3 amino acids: CASGWTGGDTQYF. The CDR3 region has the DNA TGTGCTAGTGGTTGGACAGGCGGGGATACGCAGTATTTT. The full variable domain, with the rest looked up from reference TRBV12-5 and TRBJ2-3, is DARVTQTPRHKVTEMGQEVTMRCQPILGHNTVFWYRQTMMQGLELLAYFRNRAPLDDSGMPKDRFSAEMPDATLATLKIQPSEPRDSAVYFCASGWTGGDTQYFGPGTRLTVL.

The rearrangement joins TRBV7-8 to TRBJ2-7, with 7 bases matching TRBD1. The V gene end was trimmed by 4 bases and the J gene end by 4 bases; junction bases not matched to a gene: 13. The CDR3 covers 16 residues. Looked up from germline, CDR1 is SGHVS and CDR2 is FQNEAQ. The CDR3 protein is CASSSPLTGAEYEQYF. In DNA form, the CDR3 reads TGTGCCAGCAGCTCCCCCCTAACAGGGGCCGAATACGAGCAGTACTTC. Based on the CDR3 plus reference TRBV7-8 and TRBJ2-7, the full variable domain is GAGVSQSPRYKVAKRGQDVALRCDPISGHVSLFWYQQALGQGPEFLTYFQNEAQLDKSGLPSDRFFAERPEGSVSTLKIQRTQQEDSAVYLCASSSPLTGAEYEQYFGPGTRLTVT.